The 4 T cell receptor beta chains presented below share a single source sample, sequenced in a study of molecular identifiers for immune sequencing clone quantification. A single record per CDR3 protein comes from TCRdb applying MiXCR to the PCR reads. The sample carries about 510,000 distinct CDR3 sequences, roughly a fifth recorded once. The sequenced material came from naive CD8+ T cells from blood, with Jurkat cell RNA spiked in. The subset: FACS-sorted CD8+CD4-CCR7+CD45RA+ naive T cells. The receptors derive from a human donor in good health. Some libraries in this study had Jurkat cell RNA spiked in.

This clonotype was detected ten times or more. V and J are TRBV24-1 and TRBJ2-1, with D hard to call. The germline V gene has CDR1 KGHDR and CDR2 SFDVKD. V lost 1 base to trimming and J lost 1 base, with 10 bases between them. This CDR3 is 16 amino acids long. CDR3 amino acids: CATSDLSTASYNEQFF. For the CDR3, the DNA is TGTGCCACCAGTGATTTATCTACGGCGTCCTACAATGAGCAGTTCTTC.

The chain is built from TRBV6-5 and TRBJ2-6; TRBD2 aligns across 7 bases. Trimming cost V 6 bases and J 0 bases; bases outside gene matches: 14. Germline V lookup: CDR1 MNHEY, CDR2 SVGAGI. The CDR3 is made up of 19 amino acids. DNA for the CDR3: TGTGCCAGCAGGGACCCCTTAGCGGGCGCGTACTCTGGGGCCAACGTCCTGACTTTC. Its translation is CASRDPLAGAYSGANVLTF.

The chain carries TRBV29-1 and TRBJ2-7, with D possibly matching TRBD2 (6 bases). Germline loops: CDR1 SQVTM, CDR2 ANQGSEA. This CDR3 is 13 amino acids long. The V gene lost 7 bases and the J gene lost 2 bases, with 15 bases spanning the gap. The CDR3 here is CSARASDPYEQYF. CDR3 DNA: TGCAGCGCCAGGGCTAGCGATCCCTACGAGCAGTACTTC.

In this sample, this clonotype turned up a few times. This chain uses TRBV27 with TRBJ1-1, with D possibly matching TRBD1 (5 bases). V lost 1 base and J lost 4, with 10 bases in between. From germline, CDR1 is MNHEY and CDR2 SMNVEV (reference sequence). The CDR3 consists of 14 residues. CDR3 amino acids: CASSLLAGSTEAFF. The CDR3 region has the DNA TGTGCCAGCAGTTTATTGGCAGGGAGCACTGAAGCTTTCTTT.